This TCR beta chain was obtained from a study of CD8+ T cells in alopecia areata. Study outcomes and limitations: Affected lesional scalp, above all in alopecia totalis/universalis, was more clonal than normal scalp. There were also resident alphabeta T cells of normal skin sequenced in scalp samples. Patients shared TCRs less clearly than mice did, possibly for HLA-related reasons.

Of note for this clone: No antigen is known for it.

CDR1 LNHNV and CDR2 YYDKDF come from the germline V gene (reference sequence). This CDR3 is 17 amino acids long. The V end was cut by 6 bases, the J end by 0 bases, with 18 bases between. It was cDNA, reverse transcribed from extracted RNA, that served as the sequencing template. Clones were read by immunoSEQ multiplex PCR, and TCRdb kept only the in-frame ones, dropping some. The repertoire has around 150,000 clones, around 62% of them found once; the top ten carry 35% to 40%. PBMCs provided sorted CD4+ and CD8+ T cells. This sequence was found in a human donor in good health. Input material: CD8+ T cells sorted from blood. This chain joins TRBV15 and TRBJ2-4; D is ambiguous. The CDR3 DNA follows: TGTGCCACCAGTAACAGCAGGCACGGAGTAGCCAAAAACATTCAGTACTTC. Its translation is CATSNSRHGVAKNIQYF.